This TCR beta chain appears in the sequencing data of a study of T cells in localized non-small cell lung cancer. This clone came up a few times. Its antigen is not identified. The method was immunoSEQ multiplex PCR; TCRdb's version includes in-frame clones alone and lacks a portion of them. Here the sample spans fewer than 3,000 clones, approximately 24% being singletons. The CDR3 loop spans 17 amino acids. Germline-derived CDR1 and CDR2 are MNHGY and SAAAGT. The V end lost 2 bases, the J end lost 6 bases, and 23 bases lay between the germline ends. Overall study results and limits: Only one tumor region was sequenced, so heterogeneity remains possible. Across samples, adjacent lung featured a median around 57 of the top 100 tumor clones. Adjacent uninvolved lung had the highest clonality, suggesting focused antigen responses.

The source of this sequence is a male donor at least 60 years old with stage II squamous cell lung carcinoma. The gene calls are TRBV6-8 and TRBJ2-7; the D gene is possibly TRBD2 (6 bases). Material: lung tumor tissue, obtained before any cancer treatment. CDR3 protein: CASSYREPGASNSEQYF. CDR3 sequence (DNA): TGTGCCAGCAGTTACCGGGAGCCCGGGGCTAGCAATAGCGAGCAGTACTTC.